This T cell receptor beta chain came from a study of beta chain features in type 1 diabetes. On this clone: The antigen remains undetermined.

Findings of the study overall: There was a moderate but significant shortening of TCRB CDR3s in all four CD4+ subsets of Type 1 diabetes patients. For TCRB rearrangement, an influence of HLA type remained unresolved here.

Investigators reverse transcribed all isolated RNA, so they sequenced expressed TCRB transcripts. Clones were read by immunoSEQ multiplex PCR, and TCRdb kept only the in-frame ones, dropping some. In the table there are 350,000 to 450,000 clones, roughly 15% of which are singletons. CD4+ naive, central memory, regulatory and stem cell-like memory cells were sorted via CD45RO/CCR7/CD25/CD127/CD95/CD27. The V and J ends lost 2 bases and 4 bases respectively, with 9 bases between them. Germline CDR1 reads GTSNPN; CDR2 reads SVGIG (reference sequence). The CDR3 runs to 13 residues. Specimen: naive CD4+ T cells from blood. This receptor was obtained from a woman younger than 35 in good health. This chain links TRBV30 with TRBJ1-5, with D perhaps matching TRBD1 (6 bases). CDR3 amino acids: CAWSRGANQPQHF. The CDR3 DNA follows: TGTGCCTGGAGTCGGGGGGCTAATCAGCCCCAGCATTTT.